The clone carrying this TCR beta chain has only one observation. The authors enrolled newly diagnosed hyperthyroidism patients aged 18 to 65 with under 2 months' duration. The germline V gene encodes CDR1 LGHNA and CDR2 YNFKEQ. This CDR3 contains 16 residues. RNA transcripts provided the template for amplifying TCR beta CDR3 regions. A first-round RT-PCR used HTBI primers, followed by a second-round multiplex PCR. In TCRdb, the multiplex PCR reads were re-called with MiXCR into one record per CDR3 protein. The table records about 500,000 distinct CDR3 sequences, roughly 39% of them present only once. This record belongs to a study of Graves' ophthalmopathy and Graves' hyperthyroidism.

V and J are TRBV4-2 and TRBJ2-7; 13 nucleotides agree with TRBD2. The end of the DNA is better explained by TRBJ2-1, so the J call may be wrong. The sample taken for sequencing was peripheral blood or thyroid tissue (not recorded which). The source is an adult man with Graves' hyperthyroidism. The CDR3 coding sequence is TGTGCCAGCAGCGGGGGACTAGCGGGGTTCAACAATGAGCAGTTCTTC. Its protein product is CASSGGLAGFNNEQFF.